This TCR beta chain came from a study of blood T cell repertoires in COVID-19. Study details: The study drew acute and convalescent COVID-19 samples from the United States, Italy and Spain.

Original handling: By means of reference gene primer amplification, nucleated cell counts were estimated. Some clones are missing from TCRdb's copy, which holds only in-frame ones; the method was immunoSEQ multiplex PCR. That table gives V, J and clone size, and the DNA gave D and trimming. The repertoire holds hundreds of thousands of clones, about 88% seen once, with around 1.5% in the top ten. Shortly before study entry, within 2 weeks, exposed participants had met a COVID-19 case. The CDR3 spans 16 residues. The germline CDR1 and CDR2 sequences are MDHEN and SYDVKM. V was pared by 2 bases and J by 2 bases, with 1 base of the junction left unmatched.

The clonotype originates from a woman between 18 and 29 years old who had been exposed to COVID-19. V and J are TRBV28 and TRBJ1-4; TRBD1 aligns across 11 bases. The sample was PBMCs or T cells enriched from blood (not recorded which). CDR3: CASSLGTGGTNEKLFF. The CDR3 region has the DNA TGTGCCAGCAGTTTAGGGACAGGGGGGACTAATGAAAAACTGTTTTTT.